This T cell receptor (beta chain) was sequenced for a study of T-cell memory formation after mild COVID-19 (dated by TCRdb to the early 2020s). The study in broad terms: Most TCR sequence clusters were specific to one of the two donors. In a couple of donors, T-cell clones that expanded and contracted after mild COVID-19 were followed by sequencing TCRalpha and TCRbeta repertoires longitudinally. The cohort comprised two young, previously healthy adult volunteers, one female and one male. The paper's findings and limits, for the study overall: Only a couple of mild cases were covered by the study, and larger cohorts that include severe cases with pre-infection samples were considered necessary. Some responding clones were found in pre-infection memory, which suggests that pre-existing cross-reactive memory T cells took part in the SARS-CoV-2 response. Contracting CD4+ clones appeared mostly in the CM and EM memory subsets, whereas CD8+ clones were enriched in EMRA. Clones contracting from day 15 to 85 had balanced CD4/CD8 phenotypes, while a second wave expanding from day 15 to 37 was biased towards CD4+. SARS-CoV-2 specificity was not confirmed for the second-wave clones peaking on day 37.

The germline V gene (reference sequence) supplies CDR1 LNHNV and CDR2 YYDKDF. The CDR3 runs 16 residues from the cysteine to the phenylalanine. The read is trimmed to its CDR3 DNA, 48 bases read in frame from base 1. V is trimmed back by 4 bases and J by 1 base, and the junction contains 6 bases that no gene match accounts for. PBMCs were isolated by Ficoll-Paque density gradient centrifugation. The instrument was an Illumina NovaSeq 6000. Using 5'RACE with constant-segment primers, TCRalpha and TCRbeta cDNA libraries were constructed, with sample barcodes and unique molecular identifiers added in the process. RNA was extracted from every sample with Trizol reagent. Amplification of the libraries took two PCR steps, and the second step added a second sample barcode plus Illumina TruSeq adapters. Libraries were sequenced on an Illumina NovaSeq with 2 x 150 bp paired-end reads. The paper's processing steps were these. The reads were demultiplexed and collapsed into UMI-guided consensus sequences using migec v1.2.7. Using mixcr v2.1.11, UMI consensuses were aligned to TRA and TRB V and J templates and then assembled into clonotypes. A clonotype was counted as expanded or contracted only when both edgeR and NoisET called the clonotype significant, with the noise models trained on biological replicates. For edgeR calls, a false discovery rate-adjusted p below 0.01 and a log2 fold-change threshold of 1 were applied. As an exploratory analysis of dynamics, max-normalized trajectories of the 1000 most abundant clonotypes were examined by PCA with hierarchical clustering. Separately sequenced CD4+ and CD8+ repertoires were used to assign a CD4 or CD8 phenotype to each responding clone. Through fastp at Q25 and MiXCR, TCRdb rebuilt clones from the public reads, retaining in-frame beta chains. Each CDR3 protein gets just one entry, which takes the most common genes and DNA from the rows behind it. V and J calls and clone size were set by TCRdb, not the authors. For this sample there are 250,000 to 300,000 distinct CDR3 sequences; roughly 17% appear just once. The top ten clones comprise around 23% of the sample.

This clonotype was found a few times. The target of this receptor is not known. Base qualities were left out, and no much larger clone turns up one base away. The chain is encoded by TRBV15 joined to TRBJ2-3, with 9 central nucleotides matching TRBD1. Input material: PBMCs or a T cell subset sorted from them (not recorded which). This TCR derives from a young man who had mild COVID-19 (a few samples of this study predate the infection). The sample titles of this study are shuffled in the database, so cell type and time point are left out; the donor was told from shared clones. The nucleotides are TGTGCCACCAGCATCAACAGGGGGCTTGGCACAGATACGCAGTATTTT. Its amino acids are CATSINRGLGTDTQYF.